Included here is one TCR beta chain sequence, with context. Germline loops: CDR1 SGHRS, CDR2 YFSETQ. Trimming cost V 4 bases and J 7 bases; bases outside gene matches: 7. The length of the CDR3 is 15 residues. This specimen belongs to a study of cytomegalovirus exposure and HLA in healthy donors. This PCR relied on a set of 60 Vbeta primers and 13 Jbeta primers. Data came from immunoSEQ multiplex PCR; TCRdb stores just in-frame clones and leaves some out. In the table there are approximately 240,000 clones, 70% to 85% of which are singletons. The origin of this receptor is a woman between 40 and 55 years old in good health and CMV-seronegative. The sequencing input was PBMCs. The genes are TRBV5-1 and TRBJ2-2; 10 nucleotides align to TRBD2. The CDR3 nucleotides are TGCGCCAGCAGCCCAAGCGGGGGGGCCTACGGGGAGCTGTTTTTT. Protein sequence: CASSPSGGAYGELFF.